This TCR beta chain derives from a study of metastatic and nonmetastatic thyroid tumors (dated by TCRdb to 2020 to 2022). Regarding the complete study: For patients with malignant and with benign thyroid disease, the researchers compared repertoires between peripheral blood samples and tumor or nodule tissue samples.

Beyond this particular receptor, the publication reports: In both blood and tumor samples, malignant tumors were reported to have significantly higher TCR beta diversity than benign nodules.

At the junction V is shortened by 6 bases and J by 6 bases; bases outside the gene matches: 5. In the germline V gene, CDR1 corresponds to SNHLY and CDR2 to FYNNEI. From cysteine to phenylalanine, the CDR3 is 13 amino acids long. The DNA shown is the 39-base CDR3, in frame from base 1. This clone has a handful of counts. Its binding antigen is unknown. The record has no base qualities; no much larger clone is one base away. No treatment had been received by any patient before thyroid surgery. Using T-cell receptor beta sequencing, the researchers looked back retrospectively at clinical samples from patients, gathered between about 2011 and 2019. The receptor library was made with PCR. Sequenced using an Illumina HiSeq 4000. High-throughput sequencing was used to profile the CDR3 region of the TCR beta-chain in every patient. The paper's data handling went like this. The researchers built a classifier to tell apart papillary thyroid cancer patients with distant metastasis, based on CDR3 differences among clinicopathological groups. The Shannon index was used to measure repertoire diversity, and the Morisita-Horn index was used to measure how similar tumor and blood repertoires were. TCRdb reprocessed the public reads (quality trimming at Q25 with fastp, clone calling with MiXCR) and kept in-frame beta chains. TCRdb's processing, not the authors', yielded these V and J calls. Present in this sample are around 10,000 clones, roughly 28% of which were seen just once. The ten largest clones represent 9.8% of the sample.

The sequence joins TRBV2 to TRBJ1-2, with 9 junctional bases fitting TRBD1. This sequence was found in a female donor with papillary thyroid cancer or a benign thyroid nodule (not recorded which). Some clones in this sample may be carry-over from other donors' samples. The sample was tumor tissue. The nucleotide sequence is TGTGCCAGCAGCACTGACAGGGGGGATGGCTACACCTTC. The encoded protein is CASSTDRGDGYTF.